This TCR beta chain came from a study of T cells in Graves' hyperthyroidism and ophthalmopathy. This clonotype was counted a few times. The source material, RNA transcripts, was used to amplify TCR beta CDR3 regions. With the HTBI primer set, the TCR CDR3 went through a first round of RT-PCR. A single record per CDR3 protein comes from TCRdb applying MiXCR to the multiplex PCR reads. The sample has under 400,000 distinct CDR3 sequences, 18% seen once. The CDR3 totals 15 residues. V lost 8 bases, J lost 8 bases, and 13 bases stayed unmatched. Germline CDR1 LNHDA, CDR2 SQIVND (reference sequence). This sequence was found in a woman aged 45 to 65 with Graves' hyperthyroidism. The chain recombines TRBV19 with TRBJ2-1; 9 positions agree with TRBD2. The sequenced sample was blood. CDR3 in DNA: TGTGCCAGTGGGGGTAAGAGCGGGAGGTCCGATGAGCAGTTCTTC. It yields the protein CASGGKSGRSDEQFF.